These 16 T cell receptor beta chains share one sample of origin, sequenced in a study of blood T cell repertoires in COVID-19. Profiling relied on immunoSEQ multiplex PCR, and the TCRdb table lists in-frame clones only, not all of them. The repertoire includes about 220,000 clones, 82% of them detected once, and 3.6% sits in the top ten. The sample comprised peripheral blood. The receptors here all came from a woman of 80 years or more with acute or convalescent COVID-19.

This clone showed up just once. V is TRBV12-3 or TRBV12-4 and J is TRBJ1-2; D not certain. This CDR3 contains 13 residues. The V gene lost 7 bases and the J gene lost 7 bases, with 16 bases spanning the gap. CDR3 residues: CASTWGGPGGYTF. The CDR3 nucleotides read TGTGCCAGCACCTGGGGAGGGCCGGGTGGCTACACCTTC.

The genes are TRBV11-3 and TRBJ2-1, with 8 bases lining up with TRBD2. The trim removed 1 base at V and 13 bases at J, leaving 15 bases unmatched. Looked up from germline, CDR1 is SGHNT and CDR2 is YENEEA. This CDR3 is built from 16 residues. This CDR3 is CASSLVGTSAGGNQFF. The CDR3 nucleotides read TGTGCCAGCAGCTTAGTCGGGACTAGTGCCGGGGGGAACCAGTTCTTC.

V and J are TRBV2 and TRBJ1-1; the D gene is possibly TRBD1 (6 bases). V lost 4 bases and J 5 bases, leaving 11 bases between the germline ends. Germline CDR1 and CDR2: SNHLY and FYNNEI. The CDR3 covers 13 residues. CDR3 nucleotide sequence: TGTGCCAGCAGTGTAACAGGGTATACTGAAGCTTTCTTT. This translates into CASSVTGYTEAFF.

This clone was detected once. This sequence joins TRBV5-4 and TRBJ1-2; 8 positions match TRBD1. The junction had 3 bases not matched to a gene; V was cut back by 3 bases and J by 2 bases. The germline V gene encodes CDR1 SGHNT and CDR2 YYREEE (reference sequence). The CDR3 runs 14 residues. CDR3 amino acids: CASSSGQANYGYTF. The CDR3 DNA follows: TGTGCCAGCAGCTCGGGACAGGCGAACTATGGCTACACCTTC.

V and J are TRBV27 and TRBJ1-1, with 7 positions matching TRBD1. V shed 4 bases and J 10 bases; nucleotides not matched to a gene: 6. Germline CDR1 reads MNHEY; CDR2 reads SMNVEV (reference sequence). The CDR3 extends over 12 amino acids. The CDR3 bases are TGTGCCAGCAGTTCGGAGGGGGCAGGAGCTTTCTTT. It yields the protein CASSSEGAGAFF.

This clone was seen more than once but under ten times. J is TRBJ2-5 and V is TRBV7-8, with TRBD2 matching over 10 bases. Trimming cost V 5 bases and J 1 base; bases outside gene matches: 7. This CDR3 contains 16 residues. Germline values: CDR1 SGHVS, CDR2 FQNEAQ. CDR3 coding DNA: TGTGCCAGCAGCAGGGCTAGCGGGGGCAGCCAAGAGACCCAGTACTTC. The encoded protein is CASSRASGGSQETQYF.

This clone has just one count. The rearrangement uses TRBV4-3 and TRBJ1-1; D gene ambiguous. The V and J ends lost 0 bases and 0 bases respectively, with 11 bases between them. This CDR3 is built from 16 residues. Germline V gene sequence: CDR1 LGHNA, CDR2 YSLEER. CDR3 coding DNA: TGCGCCAGCAGCCAAGAAGCCCGGGGTATGAACACTGAAGCTTTCTTT. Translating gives CASSQEARGMNTEAFF.

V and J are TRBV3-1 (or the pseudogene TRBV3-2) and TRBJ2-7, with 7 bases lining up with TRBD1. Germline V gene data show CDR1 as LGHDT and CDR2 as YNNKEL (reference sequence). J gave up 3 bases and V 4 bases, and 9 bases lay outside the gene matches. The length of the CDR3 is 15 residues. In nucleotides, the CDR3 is TGTGCCAGCAGCCTAACAGGGGCTAACCTCTACGAGCAGTACTTC. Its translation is CASSLTGANLYEQYF.

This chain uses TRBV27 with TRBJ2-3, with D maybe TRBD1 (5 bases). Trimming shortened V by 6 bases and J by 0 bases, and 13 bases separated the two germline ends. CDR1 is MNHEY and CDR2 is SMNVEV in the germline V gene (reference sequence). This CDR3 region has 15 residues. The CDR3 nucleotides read TGTGCCAGCAGCTCGGAAGGGGCTAGCACAGATACGCAGTATTTT. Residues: CASSSEGASTDTQYF.

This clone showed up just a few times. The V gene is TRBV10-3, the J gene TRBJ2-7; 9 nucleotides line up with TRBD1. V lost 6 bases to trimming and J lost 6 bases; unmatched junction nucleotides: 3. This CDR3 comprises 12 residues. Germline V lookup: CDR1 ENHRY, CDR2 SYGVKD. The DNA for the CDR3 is TGTGCCATCAGACAGGACAGGGGCGAGCAGTACTTC. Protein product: CAIRQDRGEQYF.

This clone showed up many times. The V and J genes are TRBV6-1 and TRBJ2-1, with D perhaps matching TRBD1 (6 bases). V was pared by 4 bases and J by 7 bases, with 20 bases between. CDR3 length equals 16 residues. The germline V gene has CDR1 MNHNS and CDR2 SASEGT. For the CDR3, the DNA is TGTGCCAGCAGTGCCCAGGGGCCCACCCTCGGTAATGAGCAGTTCTTC. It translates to CASSAQGPTLGNEQFF.

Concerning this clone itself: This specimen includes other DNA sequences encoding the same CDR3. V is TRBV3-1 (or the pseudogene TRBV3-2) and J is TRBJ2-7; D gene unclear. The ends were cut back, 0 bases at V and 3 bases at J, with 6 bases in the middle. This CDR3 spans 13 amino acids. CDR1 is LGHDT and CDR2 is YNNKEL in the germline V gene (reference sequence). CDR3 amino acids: CASSQDRSYEQYF. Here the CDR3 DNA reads TGTGCCAGCAGCCAAGATAGGAGCTACGAGCAGTACTTC.

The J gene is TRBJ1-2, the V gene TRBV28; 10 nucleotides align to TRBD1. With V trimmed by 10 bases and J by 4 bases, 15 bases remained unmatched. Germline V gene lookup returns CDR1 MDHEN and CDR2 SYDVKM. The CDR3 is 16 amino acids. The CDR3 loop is CATLRTGGDAGYGYTF. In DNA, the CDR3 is TGTGCCACCTTGCGGACAGGGGGGGACGCGGGCTATGGCTACACCTTC.

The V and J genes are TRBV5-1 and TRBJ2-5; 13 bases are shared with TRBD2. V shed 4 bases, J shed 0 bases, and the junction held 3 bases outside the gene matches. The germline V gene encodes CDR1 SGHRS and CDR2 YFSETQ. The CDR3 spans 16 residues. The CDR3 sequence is CASSPGLAGYQETQYF. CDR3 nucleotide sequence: TGCGCCAGCAGCCCGGGACTAGCGGGGTACCAAGAGACCCAGTACTTC.

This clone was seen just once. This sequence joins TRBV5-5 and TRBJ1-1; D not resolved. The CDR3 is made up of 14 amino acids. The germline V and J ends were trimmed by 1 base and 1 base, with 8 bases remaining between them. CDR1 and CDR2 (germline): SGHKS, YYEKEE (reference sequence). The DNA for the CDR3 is TGTGCCAGCAGCTTGTCAGAGGAGAACACTGAAGCTTTCTTT. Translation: CASSLSEENTEAFF.

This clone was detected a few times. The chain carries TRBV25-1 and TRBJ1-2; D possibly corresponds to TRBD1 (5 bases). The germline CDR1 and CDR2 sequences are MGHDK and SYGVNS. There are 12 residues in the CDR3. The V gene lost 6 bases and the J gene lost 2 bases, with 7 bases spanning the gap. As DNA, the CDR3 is TGTGCCAGCAGCCGACAGAACTATGGCTACACCTTC. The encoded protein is CASSRQNYGYTF.